This T cell receptor (beta chain) is drawn from a study of molecular identifiers for immune sequencing clone quantification listed by TCRdb under 2018. Some background on the complete study: For a replicate experiment, RNA from roughly 20,000 or 100,000 naive CD8 T cells was divided into five aliquots, and four of the five aliquots were sequenced. This methods study benchmarked molecular-identifier clustering-based TCR repertoire sequencing (MIDCIRS) and TCR RNA copy counting, using CD8 T cells to do so. General findings and caveats noted by the study authors: The sizes of highly expanded clones could end up underestimated when identical TCR molecules share a barcode. When barcode sub-clustering was not used, chimeric consensus sequences inflated TCR diversity, with chimeras reaching as high as 47%. Spiked-in Jurkat TCR RNA equal to a single cell's worth was reported to be detectable even within 1,100,000 naive CD8 T cells. About 2.9 recovered TCR RNA copies per cell were obtained by modeling, versus approximately 10 by digital PCR, implying a capture efficiency of about 30%. The naive libraries included spiked-in Jurkat TCR RNA (roughly ten copies' worth), and this Jurkat TCR RNA is not part of the donor repertoire. In CMV-specific effector cells, clones with more than 20 RNA copies contained over 99% of molecules, whereas in naive cells such clones contained under 1% of molecules.

The library relied on PCR. The reads were generated on an Illumina HiSeq 4000. Bulk TCR libraries were generated as previously described, with the TCR primers listed in Table S5 used. The Qiagen AllPrep DNA/RNA kit was used to purify total RNA. Before any analysis, reads coming from multiple sequencing runs of the same library were combined into one pool. In the source study's methods: Reads were retained only if the reads had an exact TCR constant sequence, and the retained reads were trimmed to 150 nt and grouped according to their 12-nt molecular barcodes. Reads within each barcode group were sub-clustered using a 15% Levenshtein threshold, and quality-weighted consensus sequences were constructed for each RNA molecule. Non-functional sequences were filtered out, along with any lower-count sequence sitting one edit away from another sequence. On the basis of fitting two negative binomial distributions, barcode sub-clusters with fewer than 20% of the maximum read count were discarded. In TCRdb, the public reads were trimmed at Q25 with fastp and aligned with MiXCR, with productive beta chains retained. Each record represents a unique CDR3 protein, reported with the most common genes and DNA among its rows. The V and J calls and clone size are TCRdb's, not the authors'. The sample includes over 600,000 distinct CDR3 sequences, with less than 20% observed a single time. 0.85% of the sample belongs to the ten largest clones.

Libraries of naive CD8 T cells were built from anywhere between about 17,000 and 1,000,000 sorted cells, with 10%, 30% or 50% of the purified RNA used. Naive CD8 T cells were FACS-sorted as CD8+CD4-CCR7+CD45RA+ on a BD FACSAria II into RLT Plus buffer. To test detection sensitivity, Jurkat RNA equivalent to more than eight TCR copies was spiked into samples of roughly 18,000-1,000,000 naive CD8 T cells. CD8 T cells were enriched with RosetteSep CD8+ T Cell Enrichment Cocktail and Ficoll-Paque, followed by ACK red cell lysis. This clonotype was observed at least ten times. The antigen it binds to is not known. It has no much larger one-base neighbor in the sample; base qualities were not kept. The germline V and J ends show losses of 5 bases and 2 bases respectively, and no gene match explains 12 bases of the junction. Including cysteine and phenylalanine, the CDR3 has 17 amino acids. Here the CDR3 DNA is all that survives: 51 bases in frame from base 1.

The sequence links TRBV12-3 or TRBV12-4 to TRBJ1-5, with 7 bases in between that match TRBD1. The receptor was isolated from a human donor in good health. Some libraries in this study had Jurkat cell RNA spiked in. Sequencing was performed on naive CD8+ T cells from blood, with Jurkat cell RNA spiked in. What the cell subset or site label conveys for this sample: FACS-sorted CD8+CD4-CCR7+CD45RA+ naive T cells. The DNA sequence follows: TGTGCCAGCAGTCACGGACAGGCAATTGATGGCAATCAGCCCCAGCATTTT. The translation is CASSHGQAIDGNQPQHF.